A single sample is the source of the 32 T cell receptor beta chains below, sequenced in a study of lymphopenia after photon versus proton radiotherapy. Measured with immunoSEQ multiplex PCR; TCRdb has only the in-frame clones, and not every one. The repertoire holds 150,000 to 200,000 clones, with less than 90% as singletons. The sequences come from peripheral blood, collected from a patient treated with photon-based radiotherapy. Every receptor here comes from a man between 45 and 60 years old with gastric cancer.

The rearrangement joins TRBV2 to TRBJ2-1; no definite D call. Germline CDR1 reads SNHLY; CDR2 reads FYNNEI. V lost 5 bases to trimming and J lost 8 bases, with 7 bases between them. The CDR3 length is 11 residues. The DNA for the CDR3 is TGTGCCAGCAGTACGGTATATGAGCAGTTCTTC. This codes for CASSTVYEQFF.

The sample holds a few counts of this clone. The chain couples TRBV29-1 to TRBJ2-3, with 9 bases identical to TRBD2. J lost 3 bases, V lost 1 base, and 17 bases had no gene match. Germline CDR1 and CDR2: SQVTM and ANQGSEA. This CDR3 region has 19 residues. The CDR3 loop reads CSVEAKGGIKSGRTDTQYF. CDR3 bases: TGCAGCGTTGAAGCTAAGGGAGGGATTAAGAGCGGGAGGACAGATACGCAGTATTTT.

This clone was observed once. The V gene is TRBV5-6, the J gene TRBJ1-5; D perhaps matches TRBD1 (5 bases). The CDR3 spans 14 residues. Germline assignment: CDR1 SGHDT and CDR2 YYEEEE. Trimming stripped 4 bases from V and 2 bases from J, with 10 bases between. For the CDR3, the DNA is TGTGCCAGCAGCAGGTGGGGCGGCAATCAGCCCCAGCATTTT. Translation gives CASSRWGGNQPQHF.

The CDR3 coding sequence is TGTGCCAGCAGGACACTACATAACACCGGGGAGCTGTTTTTT. It is translated as CASRTLHNTGELFF. This sequence joins TRBV2 and TRBJ2-2; D gene uncertain. Trimming removed 6 bases from V and 2 bases from J, with 10 bases in between. Germline V CDR1 and CDR2: SNHLY, FYNNEI. The CDR3 is 14 residues long.

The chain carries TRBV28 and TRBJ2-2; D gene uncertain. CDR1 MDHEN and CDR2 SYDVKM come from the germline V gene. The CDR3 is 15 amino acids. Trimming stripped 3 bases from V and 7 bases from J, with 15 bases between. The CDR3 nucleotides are TGTGCCAGCAGTTTTTTGGCAAGAGCCGTCGGGGAGCTGTTTTTT. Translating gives CASSFLARAVGELFF.

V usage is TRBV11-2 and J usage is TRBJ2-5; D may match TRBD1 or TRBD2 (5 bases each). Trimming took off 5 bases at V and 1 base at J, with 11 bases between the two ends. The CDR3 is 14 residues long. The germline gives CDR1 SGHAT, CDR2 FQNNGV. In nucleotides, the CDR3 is TGTGCCAGCAGCCAAGGGACGGTCCAAGAGACCCAGTACTTC. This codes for CASSQGTVQETQYF.

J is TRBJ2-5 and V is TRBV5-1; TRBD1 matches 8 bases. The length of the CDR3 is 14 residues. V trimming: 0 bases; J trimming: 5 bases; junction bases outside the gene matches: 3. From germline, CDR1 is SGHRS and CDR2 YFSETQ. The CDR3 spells CASSLGQGAETQYF. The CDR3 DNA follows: TGCGCCAGCAGCTTGGGTCAGGGGGCGGAGACCCAGTACTTC.

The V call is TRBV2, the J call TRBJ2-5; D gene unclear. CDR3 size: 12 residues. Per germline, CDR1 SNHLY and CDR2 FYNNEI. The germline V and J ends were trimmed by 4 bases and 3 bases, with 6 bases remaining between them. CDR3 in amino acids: CASSATKETQYF. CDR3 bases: TGTGCCAGCAGTGCCACAAAAGAGACCCAGTACTTC.

The CDR3 sequence is CASSESAGAGNQPQHF. The CDR3 region has the DNA TGTGCCAGCAGTGAGTCGGCAGGGGCTGGCAATCAGCCCCAGCATTTT. This chain uses TRBV6-1 with TRBJ1-5, with D perhaps TRBD1 (6 bases). The germline CDR1 and CDR2 sequences are MNHNS and SASEGT. The CDR3 is 16 residues long. V lost 3 bases to trimming and J lost 2 bases, with 14 bases between them.

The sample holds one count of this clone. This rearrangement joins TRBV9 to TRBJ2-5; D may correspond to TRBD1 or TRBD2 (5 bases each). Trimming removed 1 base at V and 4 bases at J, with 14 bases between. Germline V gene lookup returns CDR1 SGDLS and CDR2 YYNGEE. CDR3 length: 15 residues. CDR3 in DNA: TGTGCCAGCAGCGTAAATGTGGGGACGCGAGAGACCCAGTACTTC. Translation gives CASSVNVGTRETQYF.

The CDR3 DNA sequence: TGTGCCAGCAGCACAAGATGGCAAGAGACCCAGTACTTC. The encoded protein is CASSTRWQETQYF. The chain recombines TRBV28 with TRBJ2-5; D gene ambiguous. This CDR3 comprises 13 residues. Trimming took 6 bases from V and 2 from J, leaving 10 bases between them. The germline gives CDR1 MDHEN, CDR2 SYDVKM.

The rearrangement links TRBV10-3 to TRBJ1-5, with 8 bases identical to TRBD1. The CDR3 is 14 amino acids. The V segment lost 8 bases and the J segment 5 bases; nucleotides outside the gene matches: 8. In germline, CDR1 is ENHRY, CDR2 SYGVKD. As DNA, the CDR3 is TGTGCCATCGGACAGGGTGAGGACGATCAGCCCCAGCATTTT. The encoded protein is CAIGQGEDDQPQHF.

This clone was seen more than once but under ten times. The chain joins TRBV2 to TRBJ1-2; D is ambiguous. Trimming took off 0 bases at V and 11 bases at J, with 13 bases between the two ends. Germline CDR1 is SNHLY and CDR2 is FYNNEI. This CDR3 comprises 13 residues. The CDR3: CASSEAGRQLYTF. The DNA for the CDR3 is TGTGCCAGCAGTGAAGCGGGCCGGCAACTGTACACCTTC.

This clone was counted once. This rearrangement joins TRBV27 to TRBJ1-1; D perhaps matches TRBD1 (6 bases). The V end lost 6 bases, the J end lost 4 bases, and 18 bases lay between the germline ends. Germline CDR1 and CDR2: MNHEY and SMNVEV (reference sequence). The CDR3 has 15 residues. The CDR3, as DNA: TGTGCCAGCAGGGCCCTCGGACAGTCCTTCACTGAAGCTTTCTTT. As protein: CASRALGQSFTEAFF.

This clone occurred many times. For the CDR3, the DNA is TGTGCCAGCAAAGGGGATCTAGCGGGAGGTGGCGAGCAGTACTTC. As protein: CASKGDLAGGGEQYF. This chain uses TRBV2 with TRBJ2-7, with TRBD2 identical over 11 bases. There are 15 residues in the CDR3. Germline CDR1 reads SNHLY; CDR2 reads FYNNEI. With V trimmed by 7 bases and J by 6 bases, 11 bases remained unmatched.

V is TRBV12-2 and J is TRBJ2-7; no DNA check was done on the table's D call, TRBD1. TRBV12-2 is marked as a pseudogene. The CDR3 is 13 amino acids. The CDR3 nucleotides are TGTGCAAGTCGCCCCAGGGCCGCCTACGAGCAGTACTTC. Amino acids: CASRPRAAYEQYF.

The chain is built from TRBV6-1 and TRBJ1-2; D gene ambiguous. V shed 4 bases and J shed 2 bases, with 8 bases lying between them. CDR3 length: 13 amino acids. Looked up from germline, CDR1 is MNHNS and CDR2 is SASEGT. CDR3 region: CASSGPYNYGYTF. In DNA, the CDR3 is TGTGCCAGCAGTGGCCCATACAACTATGGCTACACCTTC.

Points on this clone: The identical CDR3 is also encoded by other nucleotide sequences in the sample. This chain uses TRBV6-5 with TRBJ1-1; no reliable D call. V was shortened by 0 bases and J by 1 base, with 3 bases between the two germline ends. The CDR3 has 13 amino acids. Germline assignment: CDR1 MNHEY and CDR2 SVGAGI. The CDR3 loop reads CASSYSRNTEAFF. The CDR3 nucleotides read TGTGCCAGCAGTTACTCTAGGAACACTGAAGCTTTCTTT.

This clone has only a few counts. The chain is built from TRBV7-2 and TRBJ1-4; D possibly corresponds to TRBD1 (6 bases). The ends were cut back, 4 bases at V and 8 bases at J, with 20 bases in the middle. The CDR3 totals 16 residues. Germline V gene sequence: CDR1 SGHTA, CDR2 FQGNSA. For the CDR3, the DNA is TGTGCCAGCAGCTCCCGCGTAGGGGGGGGCGAGGAAAAACTGTTTTTT. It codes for CASSSRVGGGEEKLFF.

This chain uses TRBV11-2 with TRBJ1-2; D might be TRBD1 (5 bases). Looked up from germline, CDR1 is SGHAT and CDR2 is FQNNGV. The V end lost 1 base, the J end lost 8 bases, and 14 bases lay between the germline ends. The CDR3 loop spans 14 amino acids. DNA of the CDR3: TGTGCCAGCAGCTTAGCCCAGGGAGGAGAAGGCTACACCTTC. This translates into CASSLAQGGEGYTF.

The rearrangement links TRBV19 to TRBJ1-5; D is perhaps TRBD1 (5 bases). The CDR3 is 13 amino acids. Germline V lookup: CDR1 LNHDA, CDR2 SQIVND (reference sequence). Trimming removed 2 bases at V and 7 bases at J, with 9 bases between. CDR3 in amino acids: CASSIKGRQPQHF. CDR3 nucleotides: TGTGCCAGTAGTATAAAGGGACGGCAGCCCCAGCATTTT.

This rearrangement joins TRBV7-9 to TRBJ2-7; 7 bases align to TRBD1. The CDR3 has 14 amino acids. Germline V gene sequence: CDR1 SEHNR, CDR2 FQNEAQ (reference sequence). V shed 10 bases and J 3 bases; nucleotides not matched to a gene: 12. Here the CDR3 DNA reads TGTGCCATCACCACCGGGACAGCCCTCTACGAGCAGTACTTC. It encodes CAITTGTALYEQYF.

CDR3 amino acids: CASSPERGYEQYF. The CDR3, as DNA: TGTGCCAGCAGCCCCGAAAGGGGTTACGAGCAGTACTTC. The genes are TRBV7-9 and TRBJ2-7; weak D call: TRBD1 (5 bases). Trimming pared 5 bases from V and 4 bases from J, leaving 12 bases between. From germline, CDR1 is SEHNR and CDR2 FQNEAQ (reference sequence). This CDR3 has 13 residues. The full variable domain, with the rest looked up from reference TRBV7-9 and TRBJ2-7, is DTGVSQNPRHKITKRGQNVTFRCDPISEHNRLYWYRQTLGQGPEFLTYFQNEAQLEKSRLLSDRFSAERPKGSFSTLEIQRTEQGDSAMYLCASSPERGYEQYFGPGTRLTVT.

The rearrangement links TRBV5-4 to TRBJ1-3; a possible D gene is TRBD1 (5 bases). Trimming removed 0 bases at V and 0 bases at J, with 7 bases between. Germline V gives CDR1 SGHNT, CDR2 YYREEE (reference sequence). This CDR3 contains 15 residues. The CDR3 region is CASSLDQGSGNTIYF. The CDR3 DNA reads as TGTGCCAGCAGCTTGGATCAGGGCTCTGGAAACACCATATATTTT.

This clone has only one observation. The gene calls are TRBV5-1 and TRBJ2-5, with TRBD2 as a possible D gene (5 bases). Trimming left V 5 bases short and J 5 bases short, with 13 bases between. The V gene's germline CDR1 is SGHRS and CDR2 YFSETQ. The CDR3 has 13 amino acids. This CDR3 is CASRGGPEETQYF. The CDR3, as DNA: TGCGCCAGCAGAGGCGGGCCGGAGGAGACCCAGTACTTC.

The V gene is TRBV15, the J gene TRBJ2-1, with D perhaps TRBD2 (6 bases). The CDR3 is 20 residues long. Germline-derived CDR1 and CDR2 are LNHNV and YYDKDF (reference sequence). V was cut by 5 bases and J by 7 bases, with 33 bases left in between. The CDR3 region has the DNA TGTGCCACCAGCCTTACCCTAGGAGGGTCCCCGGAGTACGATAAGAATGAGCAGTTCTTC. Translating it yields CATSLTLGGSPEYDKNEQFF.

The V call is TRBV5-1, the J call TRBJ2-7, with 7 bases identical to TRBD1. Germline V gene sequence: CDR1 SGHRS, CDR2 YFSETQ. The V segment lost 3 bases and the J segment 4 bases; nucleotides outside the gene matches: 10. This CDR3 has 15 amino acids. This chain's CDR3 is CASSSLRQGKYEQYF. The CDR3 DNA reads TGCGCCAGCAGCTCGCTTAGACAGGGAAAATACGAGCAGTACTTC.

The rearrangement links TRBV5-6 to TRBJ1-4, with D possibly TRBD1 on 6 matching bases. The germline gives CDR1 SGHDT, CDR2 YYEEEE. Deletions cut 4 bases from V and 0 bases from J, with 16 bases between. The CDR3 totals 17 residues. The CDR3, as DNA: TGTGCCAGCAGCAGGACAGTACGACGCGCAACTAATGAAAAACTGTTTTTT. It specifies CASSRTVRRATNEKLFF.

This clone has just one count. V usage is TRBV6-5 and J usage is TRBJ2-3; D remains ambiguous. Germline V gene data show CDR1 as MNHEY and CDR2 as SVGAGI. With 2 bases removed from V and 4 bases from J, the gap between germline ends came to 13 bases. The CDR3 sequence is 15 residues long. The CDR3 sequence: CASSYGGGAPDTQYF. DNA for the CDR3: TGTGCCAGCAGTTACGGCGGCGGAGCCCCAGATACGCAGTATTTT.

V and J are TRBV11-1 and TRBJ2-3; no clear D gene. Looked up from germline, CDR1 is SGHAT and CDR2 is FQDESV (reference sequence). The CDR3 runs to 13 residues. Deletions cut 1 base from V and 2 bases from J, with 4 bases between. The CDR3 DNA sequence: TGTGCCAGCAGCTTAGTTCACACAGATACGCAGTATTTT. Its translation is CASSLVHTDTQYF.

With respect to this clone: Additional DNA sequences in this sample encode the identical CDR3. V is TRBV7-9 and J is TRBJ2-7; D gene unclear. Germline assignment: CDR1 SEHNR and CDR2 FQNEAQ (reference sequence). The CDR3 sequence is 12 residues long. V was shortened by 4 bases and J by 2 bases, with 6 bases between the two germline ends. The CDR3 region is CASSSLTYEQYF. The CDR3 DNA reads TGTGCCAGCAGCTCTCTAACCTACGAGCAGTACTTC.

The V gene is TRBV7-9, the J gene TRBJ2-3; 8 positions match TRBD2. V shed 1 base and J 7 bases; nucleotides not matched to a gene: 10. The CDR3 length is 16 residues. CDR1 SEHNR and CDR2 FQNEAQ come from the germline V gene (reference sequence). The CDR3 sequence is CASSLVPGRVRHTQYF. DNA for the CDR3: TGTGCCAGCAGCTTAGTCCCCGGGAGGGTGAGGCATACGCAGTATTTT.